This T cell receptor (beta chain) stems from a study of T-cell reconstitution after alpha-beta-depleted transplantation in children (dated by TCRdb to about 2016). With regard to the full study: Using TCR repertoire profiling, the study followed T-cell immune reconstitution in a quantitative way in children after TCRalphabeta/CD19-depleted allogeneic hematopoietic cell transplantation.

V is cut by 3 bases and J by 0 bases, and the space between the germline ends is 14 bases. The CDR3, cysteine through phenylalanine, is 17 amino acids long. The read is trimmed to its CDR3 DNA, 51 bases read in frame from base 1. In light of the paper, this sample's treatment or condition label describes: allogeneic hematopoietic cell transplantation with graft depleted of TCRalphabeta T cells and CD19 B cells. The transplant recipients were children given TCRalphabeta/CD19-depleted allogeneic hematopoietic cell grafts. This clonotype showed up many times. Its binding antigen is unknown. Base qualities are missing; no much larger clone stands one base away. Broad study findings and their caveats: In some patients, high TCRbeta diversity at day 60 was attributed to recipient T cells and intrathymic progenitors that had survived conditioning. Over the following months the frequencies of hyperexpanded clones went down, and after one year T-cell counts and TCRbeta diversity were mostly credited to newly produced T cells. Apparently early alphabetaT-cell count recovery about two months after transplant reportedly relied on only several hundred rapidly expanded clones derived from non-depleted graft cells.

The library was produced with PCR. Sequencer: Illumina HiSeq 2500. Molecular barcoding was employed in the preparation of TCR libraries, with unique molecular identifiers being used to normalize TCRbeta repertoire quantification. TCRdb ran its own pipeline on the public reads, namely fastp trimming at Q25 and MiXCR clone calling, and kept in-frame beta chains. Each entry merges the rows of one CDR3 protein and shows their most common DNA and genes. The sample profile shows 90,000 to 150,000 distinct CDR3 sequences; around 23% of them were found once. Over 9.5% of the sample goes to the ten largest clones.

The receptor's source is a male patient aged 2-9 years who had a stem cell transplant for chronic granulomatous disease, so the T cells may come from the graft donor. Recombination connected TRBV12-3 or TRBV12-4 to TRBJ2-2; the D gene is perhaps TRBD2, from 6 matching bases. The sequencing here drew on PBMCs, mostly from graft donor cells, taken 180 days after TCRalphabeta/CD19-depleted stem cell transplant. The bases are TGTGCCAGCAGTTTTGCCGTAGCGGAGGCGAACACCGGGGAGCTGTTTTTT. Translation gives CASSFAVAEANTGELFF.